This TCR beta chain stems from a study of OX40 agonist ivuxolimab in advanced cancers. Background on the whole study: Ivuxolimab was an agonistic, fully human IgG2 monoclonal antibody directed against OX40 (CD134), a costimulatory receptor. Intravenous ivuxolimab was administered to patients every 2 weeks at six dose levels: 0.01, 0.1, 0.3, 1.5, 3 and 10 mg/kg. Of the approximately 54 patients in dose escalation, about 20 had hepatocellular carcinoma, approximately 15 had melanoma, 9 had renal cell carcinoma and 9 had head and neck cancer. In the dose-escalation cohort, approximately 83% of patients were male, and the mean age was around 60 years with a range of 23 to 79. Patients were allowed to have had prior anti-PD-1, anti-PD-L1 or anti-CTLA-4 therapy, and around 40% of the dose-escalation patients had previously received checkpoint inhibitors. Partial responses were achieved by three dose-escalation patients, of whom one had hepatocellular carcinoma and two had cutaneous melanoma. Peripheral TCRbeta sequencing was intended to test whether TCR sequence diversity was altered and clonal T-cell expansion was caused by ivuxolimab. The paper covers the monotherapy dose-escalation part of the phase I ivuxolimab trial, which included N ≈ 57 patients.

The trial excluded patients who had a history of autoimmune disease or who were on systemic immunosuppression. In every dose cohort, peripheral blood was drawn for TCR sequencing at baseline, cycle 4 day 1, and cycle 7 day 1. The samples were taken from a phase I, first-in-human, multicenter, open-label dose-escalation trial of ivuxolimab. Adults with locally advanced or metastatic head and neck squamous cell, hepatocellular, melanoma or renal cell carcinoma were enrolled in the trial. Before TCR sequencing, CD4+ and CD8+ T cells were separately sorted from peripheral blood. Of note for this clone: Its antigen target is currently unknown. Base qualities are not recorded, but no much larger clone differs from it by a single base.

Spanning cysteine to phenylalanine, the CDR3 consists of 15 amino acids. The CDR3 DNA has 45 bases and is translated from base 1. The germline V gene (reference sequence) yields LNHDA for CDR1 and SQIVND for CDR2. Relative to germline, V is 4 bases shorter and J is 1 base shorter, with 11 bases between their ends. For sequencing of the TCRbeta CDR3 region, genomic DNA was extracted from the sorted cells. The immunoSEQ Assay was used for sequencing of TCRbeta CDR3 regions. TCRdb stores this immuneACCESS table with in-frame sequences only. Part of the clones is absent; in the studies checked, under half of the shortfall reflects unresolved V genes, and no reason is known for the rest. This sample is represented by 60,000 to 65,000 clones; around four fifths of them were singletons. The ten most abundant clones make up 2% to 2.5% of the sample. Study-level results and caveats: Low levels of normalized T-cell clonal expansion were also shown by some nonresponding patients. At doses of 0.1 to 3.0 mg/kg, clonal expansion of both CD4+ and CD8+ blood T cells was observed from baseline to week 6. Which antigens the clonally expanded peripheral T cells were specific for was not determined. On average, CD8+ T cells showed more expanded clones than CD4+ T cells after ivuxolimab. In partial responders in the 0.1-3.0 mg/kg groups, normalized peripheral clonal expansion was found to be among the lowest, especially among CD8+ T cells.

This receptor was taken from an adult with an advanced solid tumor such as melanoma, head and neck, liver or kidney cancer. The V and J genes are TRBV19 and TRBJ2-1; the D region possibly corresponds to TRBD1 (5 bases align). Sequenced material: CD4+ or CD8+ T cells sorted from blood, taken in a trial of the OX40 agonist ivuxolimab. The CDR3 protein sequence reads: CASSNDRSSYNEQFF. In nucleotide form, the sequence is TGTGCCAGTAGTAACGACAGATCATCCTACAATGAGCAGTTCTTC. Full variable domain (CDR3 extended with the reference TRBV19 and TRBJ2-1 proteins): DGGITQSPKYLFRKEGQNVTLSCEQNLNHDAMYWYRQDPGQGLRLIYYSQIVNDFQKGDIAEGYSVSREKKESFPLTVTSAQKNPTAFYLCASSNDRSSYNEQFFGPGTRLTVL.